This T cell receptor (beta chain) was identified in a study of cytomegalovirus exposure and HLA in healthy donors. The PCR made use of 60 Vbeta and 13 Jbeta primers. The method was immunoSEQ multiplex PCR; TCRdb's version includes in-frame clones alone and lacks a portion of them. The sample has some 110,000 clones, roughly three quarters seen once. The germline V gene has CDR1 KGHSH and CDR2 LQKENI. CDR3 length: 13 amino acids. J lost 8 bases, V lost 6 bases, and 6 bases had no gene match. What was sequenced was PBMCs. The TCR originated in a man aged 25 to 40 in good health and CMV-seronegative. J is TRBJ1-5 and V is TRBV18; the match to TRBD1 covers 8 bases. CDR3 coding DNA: TGTGCCAGCTCTCCAGGGGGCGAAAAGCCCCAGCATTTT. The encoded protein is CASSPGGEKPQHF.